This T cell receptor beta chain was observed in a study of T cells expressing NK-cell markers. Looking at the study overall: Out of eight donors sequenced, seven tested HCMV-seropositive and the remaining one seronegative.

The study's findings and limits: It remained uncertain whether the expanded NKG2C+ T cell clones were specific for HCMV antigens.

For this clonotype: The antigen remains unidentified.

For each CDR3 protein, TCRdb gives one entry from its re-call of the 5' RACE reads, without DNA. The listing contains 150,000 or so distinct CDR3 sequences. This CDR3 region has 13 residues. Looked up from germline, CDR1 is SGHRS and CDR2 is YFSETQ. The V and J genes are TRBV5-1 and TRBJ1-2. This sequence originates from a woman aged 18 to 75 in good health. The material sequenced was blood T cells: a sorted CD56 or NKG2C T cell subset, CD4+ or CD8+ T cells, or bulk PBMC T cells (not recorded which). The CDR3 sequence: CASSSLGEYGYTF.